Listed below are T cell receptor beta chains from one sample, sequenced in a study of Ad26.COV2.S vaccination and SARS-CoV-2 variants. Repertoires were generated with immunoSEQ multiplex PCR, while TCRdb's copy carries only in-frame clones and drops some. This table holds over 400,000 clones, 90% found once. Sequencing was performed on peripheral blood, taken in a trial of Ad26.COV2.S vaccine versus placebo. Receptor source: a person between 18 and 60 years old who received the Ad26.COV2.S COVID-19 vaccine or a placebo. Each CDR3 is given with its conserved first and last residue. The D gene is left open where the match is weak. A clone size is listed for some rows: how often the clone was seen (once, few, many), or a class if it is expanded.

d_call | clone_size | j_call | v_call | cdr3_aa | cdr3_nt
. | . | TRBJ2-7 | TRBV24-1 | CATSDLGGVEQYF | TGTGCCACCAGTGATTTAGGAGGGGTCGAGCAGTACTTC
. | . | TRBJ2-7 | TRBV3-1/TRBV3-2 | CATSRPTRLWEQYF | TGTGCCACCTCTCGACCCACCCGTTTGTGGGAGCAGTACTTC
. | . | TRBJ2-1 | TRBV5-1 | CASSPTRPSYNEQFF | TGCGCCAGCAGCCCGACTAGACCCTCCTACAATGAGCAGTTCTTC
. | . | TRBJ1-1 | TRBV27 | CASSPTPGQTNTEAFF | TGTGCCAGCAGTCCGACTCCGGGACAAACGAACACTGAAGCTTTCTTT
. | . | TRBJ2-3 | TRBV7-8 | CASSTVPEDTQYF | TGTGCCAGCAGCACCGTACCTGAAGATACGCAGTATTTT
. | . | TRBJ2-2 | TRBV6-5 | CASSILVGAGELFF | TGTGCCAGCAGTATCCTGGTCGGGGCCGGGGAGCTGTTTTTT
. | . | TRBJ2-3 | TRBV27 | CASSSTARAADTQYF | TGTGCCAGCAGCTCGACTGCCCGGGCGGCAGATACGCAGTATTTT
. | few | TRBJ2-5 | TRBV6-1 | CASSDVAGEVETQYF | TGTGCCAGCAGTGACGTGGCAGGGGAGGTGGAGACCCAGTACTTC
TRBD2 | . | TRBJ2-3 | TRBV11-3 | CASSLTGTSGSTQYF | TGTGCCAGCAGCTTGACCGGGACTAGCGGTAGTACGCAGTATTTT
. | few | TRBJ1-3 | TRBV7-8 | CASSSSGTLAEIYF | TGTGCCAGCAGCTCCTCGGGAACTCTCGCTGAGATATATTTT